This T cell receptor beta chain appears in the sequencing data of a study of early T cells in non-severe SARS-CoV-2 infection. TCRdb itself ran the 5' RACE reads through MiXCR, one entry per CDR3 protein. The table has more than 90,000 distinct CDR3 sequences, 13% seen once. This clonotype was observed a few times. V was trimmed by 4 bases and J by 7 bases, leaving 21 bases between them. The germline gives CDR1 SGHAT, CDR2 FQNNGV. The CDR3 sequence is 16 residues long. This sequence originates from an adult who was a healthcare worker with PCR-confirmed SARS-CoV-2 infection or an uninfected control (not recorded which). What was sequenced was whole blood. V and J are TRBV11-2 and TRBJ2-3, with D perhaps assigned TRBD1 or TRBD2 (6 bases each). The chain's CDR3 is CASSSYDGGRENTQYF. The CDR3 nucleotides are TGTGCCAGCAGCTCCTATGACGGGGGCCGGGAAAATACGCAGTATTTT.